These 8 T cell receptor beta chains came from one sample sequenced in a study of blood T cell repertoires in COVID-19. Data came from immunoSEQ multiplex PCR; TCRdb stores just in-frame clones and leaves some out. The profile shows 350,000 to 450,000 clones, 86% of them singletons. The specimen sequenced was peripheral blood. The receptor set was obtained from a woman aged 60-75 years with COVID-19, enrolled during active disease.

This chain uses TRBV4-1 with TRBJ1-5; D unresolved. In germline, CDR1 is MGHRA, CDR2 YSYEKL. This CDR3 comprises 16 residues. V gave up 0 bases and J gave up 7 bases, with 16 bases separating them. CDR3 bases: TGCGCCAGCAGCCAAGAACGGGGAGAGTCAGGACAGCCCCAGCATTTT. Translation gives CASSQERGESGQPQHF.

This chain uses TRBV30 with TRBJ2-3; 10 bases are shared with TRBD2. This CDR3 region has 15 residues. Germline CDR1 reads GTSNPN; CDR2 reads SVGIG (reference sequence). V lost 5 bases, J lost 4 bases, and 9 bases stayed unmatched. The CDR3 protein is CAWSGSGGGADTQYF. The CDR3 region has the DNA TGTGCCTGGTCCGGAAGCGGGGGGGGTGCAGATACGCAGTATTTT.

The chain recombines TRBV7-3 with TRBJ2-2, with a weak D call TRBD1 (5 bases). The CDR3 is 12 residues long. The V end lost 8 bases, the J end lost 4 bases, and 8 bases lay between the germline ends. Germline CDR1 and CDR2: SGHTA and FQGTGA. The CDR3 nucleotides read TGTGCCAGCGGCAGGGTCACCGGGGAGCTGTTTTTT. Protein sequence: CASGRVTGELFF.

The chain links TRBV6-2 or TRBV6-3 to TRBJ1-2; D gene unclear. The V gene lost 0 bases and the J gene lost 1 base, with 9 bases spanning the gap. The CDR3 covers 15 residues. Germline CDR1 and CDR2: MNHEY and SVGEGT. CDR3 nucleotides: TGTGCCAGCAGTTACTCTGCACAAATTAACTATGGCTACACCTTC. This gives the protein CASSYSAQINYGYTF.

The CDR3 here is CASSFQSSPLHF. The CDR3 DNA sequence: TGTGCCAGCAGCTTTCAGTCTTCACCCCTCCACTTT. This chain uses TRBV5-6 with TRBJ1-6; D is unclear. The CDR3 is made up of 12 amino acids. Germline V gives CDR1 SGHDT, CDR2 YYEEEE. V lost 2 bases and J 9 bases, leaving 6 bases between the germline ends.

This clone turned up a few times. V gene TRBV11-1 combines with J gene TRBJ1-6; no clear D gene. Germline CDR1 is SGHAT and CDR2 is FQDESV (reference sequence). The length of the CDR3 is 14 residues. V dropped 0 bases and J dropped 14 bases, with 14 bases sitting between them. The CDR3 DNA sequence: TGTGCCAGCAGCTTAGCTGCCGGGATCGGAGCCCTCCACTTT. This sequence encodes CASSLAAGIGALHF.

The CDR3 region is CAWSGGYSGNTIYF. In nucleotides, the CDR3 is TGTGCCTGGAGCGGTGGTTACTCTGGAAACACCATATATTTT. V is TRBV30 and J is TRBJ1-3; no reliable D call. Germline V gene data show CDR1 as GTSNPN and CDR2 as SVGIG (reference sequence). The CDR3 extends over 14 amino acids. V was trimmed by 3 bases and J by 0 bases, leaving 9 bases between them.

DNA of the CDR3: TGTGCCAGCTCCTCTGGAGGGGAATTCAGCAATCAGCCCCAGCATTTT. Translated, it gives CASSSGGEFSNQPQHF. The chain uses TRBV18 and TRBJ1-5; TRBD1 is a possible D gene (5 bases). Trimming took 6 bases from V and 1 from J, leaving 16 bases between them. In germline, CDR1 is KGHSH, CDR2 LQKENI. This CDR3 comprises 16 residues.